Listed here are 13 T cell receptor beta chains from one sample, sequenced in a study of glioma-infiltrating T cells. TCR alpha and beta CDR3 regions were amplified from RNA using iRepertoire nested multiplex PCR. Using its own MiXCR run on the multiplex PCR reads, TCRdb lists one record per CDR3 protein. The sample lists 400,000 or so distinct CDR3 sequences, around 45% occurring once. Material for sequencing was glioma tissue, nonneoplastic brain tissue, or PBMCs (not recorded which). All receptors come from a human donor with low-grade glioma or glioblastoma, undergoing nonglioma brain surgery, or in good health (not recorded which).

The gene calls are TRBV4-1 and TRBJ2-1, with 9 bases identical to TRBD1. CDR3 length equals 15 residues. CDR1 is MGHRA, CDR2 YSYEKL, per germline. The ends lost 8 bases at V and 4 bases at J; junction bases unmatched: 9. The CDR3 sequence is CASALSGQGYNEQFF. Here the CDR3 DNA reads TGCGCCAGCGCGCTTTCGGGACAGGGTTACAATGAGCAGTTCTTC.

This clonotype was recorded at least ten times. The chain is built from TRBV25-1 and TRBJ1-1; perhaps TRBD1 as D (6 bases). The CDR3 has 15 amino acids. Germline V CDR1 and CDR2: MGHDK, SYGVNS. Trimming left V 8 bases short and J 1 base short, with 17 bases between. The CDR3: CASGAWGAPNTEAFF. The CDR3 bases are TGTGCCAGCGGGGCTTGGGGGGCCCCGAACACTGAAGCTTTCTTT. The full variable domain, in which reference TRBV25-1 and TRBJ1-1 provide the parts outside the CDR3, is EADIYQTPRYLVIGTGKKITLECSQTMGHDKMYWYQQDPGMELHLIHYSYGVNSTEKGDLSSESTVSRIRTEHFPLTLESARPSHTSQYLCASGAWGAPNTEAFFGQGTRLTVV.

As concerns this clonotype: A much larger clonotype is one base distant, so this may be a read error. The chain uses TRBV27 and TRBJ2-7; D is perhaps TRBD1 (6 bases). CDR3 length equals 17 residues. Germline V CDR1 and CDR2: MNHEY, SMNVEV (reference sequence). V lost 0 bases, J lost 0 bases, and 15 bases lay in between. CDR3 DNA sequence: TGTGCCAGCAGTTTATCGGGAGACAGGTTCGGCTCCTACGAGCAGTACTTC. The encoded protein is CASSLSGDRFGSYEQYF.

As regards this clonotype: This clone may be a read error of a much larger clone one base away. The chain uses TRBV27 and TRBJ1-2; 7 bases are shared with TRBD1. The CDR3 sequence is 14 residues long. The germline V gene encodes CDR1 MNHEY and CDR2 SMNVEV (reference sequence). CDR3 protein: CVSRILGGGYGYTF. CDR3 nucleotides: TGTGTCAGCAGGATCTTAGGGGGCGGCTATGGCTACACCTTC.

A note on this clonotype: This may stem from a read error, because a much larger clone lies one nucleotide away. CDR3 sequence (DNA): TGTGCCAGCAAGACGGAGCCGAGCACCGGGGAGCTGTCTTTT. Its translation: CASKTEPSTGELSF. J is TRBJ2-2 and V is TRBV6-1; maybe TRBD2 (5 bases). This CDR3 spans 14 amino acids. Looked up from germline, CDR1 is MNHNS and CDR2 is SASEGT.

On this clonotype itself: Possible read error: a much larger clone is one base away. The J gene is TRBJ2-1, the V gene TRBV20-1, with 9 bases aligning to TRBD2. In germline, CDR1 is DFQATT, CDR2 SNEGSKA (reference sequence). This CDR3 is 13 amino acids long. Germline trimming cut 3 bases from V and 8 bases from J; bases unmatched to any gene: 5. Written as DNA, the CDR3 is TGCAGTGCTAGGCTAGCGGGATACGATGAGCAGTTCTTC. Translation: CSARLAGYDEQFF.

At least ten counts were recorded for this clonotype. V usage is TRBV28 and J usage is TRBJ2-7; a weak D match, TRBD1 (6 bases). V lost 2 bases and J lost 6, with 11 bases in between. CDR1 is MDHEN and CDR2 is SYDVKM in the germline V gene. CDR3 length equals 13 residues. CDR3: CASSLGLGAEQYF. The CDR3, as DNA: TGTGCCAGCAGTTTAGGGCTGGGGGCCGAGCAGTACTTC.

This clonotype has more than one count but fewer than ten. V usage is TRBV7-9 and J usage is TRBJ2-3; perhaps TRBD2 as D (6 bases). The CDR3 spans 16 residues. Germline V gene data show CDR1 as SEHNR and CDR2 as FQNEAQ (reference sequence). V lost 1 base and J lost 4, with 15 bases in between. CDR3 region: CASSLGFGSGSDTQYF. DNA of the CDR3: TGTGCCAGCAGCTTAGGTTTCGGGAGTGGCTCAGATACGCAGTATTTT.

V usage is TRBV6-2 or TRBV6-3 and J usage is TRBJ2-1; D is ambiguous. The V end lost 5 bases, the J end lost 9 bases, and 11 bases lay between the germline ends. The germline gives CDR1 MNHEY, CDR2 SVGEGT. The CDR3 sequence is 12 residues long. The CDR3 nucleotides are TGTGCCAGCAGTAAGACCCAAGGTGAGCAGTTCTTC. Translating it yields CASSKTQGEQFF.

The chain joins TRBV12-5 to TRBJ2-5; D remains ambiguous. Trimming took 1 base from V and 8 from J, leaving 8 bases between them. Looked up from germline, CDR1 is LGHNT and CDR2 is FRNRAP. The CDR3 runs to 12 residues. CDR3 sequence reads: CASGLDSLTQYF. DNA of the CDR3: TGTGCTAGTGGTTTGGACTCCTTAACCCAGTACTTC.

This clonotype showed up just a few times. The V call is TRBV28, the J call TRBJ2-1; 8 nucleotides line up with TRBD1. The J segment lost 6 bases and the V segment lost 7 bases, leaving 8 bases of the junction unmatched. The CDR3 runs to 14 residues. Germline V lookup: CDR1 MDHEN, CDR2 SYDVKM. DNA for the CDR3: TGTGCCAGCAAAAAGACAGGGGAGTTCAATGAGCAGTTCTTC. This gives the protein CASKKTGEFNEQFF.

This clonotype occurred a few times. The chain recombines TRBV2 with TRBJ1-3, with 7 bases matching TRBD1. Per germline, CDR1 SNHLY and CDR2 FYNNEI. V was clipped by 11 bases and J by 7 bases; unmatched bases: 14. This CDR3 region has 14 residues. The CDR3 sequence is CAVRQGALRNTIYF. The CDR3 coding sequence is TGTGCCGTTCGACAGGGTGCCTTGAGGAACACCATATATTTT.

This clonotype was picked up a small number of times. The V call is TRBV20-1, the J call TRBJ1-5; D is perhaps TRBD1 (5 bases). V lost 3 bases, J lost 4 bases, and 13 bases lay in between. The CDR3 is 14 residues long. Per germline, CDR1 DFQATT and CDR2 SNEGSKA (reference sequence). CDR3 nucleotides: TGCAGTGCTAGTAAGGGGAATTTAAATCAGCCCCAGCATTTT. It translates to CSASKGNLNQPQHF.